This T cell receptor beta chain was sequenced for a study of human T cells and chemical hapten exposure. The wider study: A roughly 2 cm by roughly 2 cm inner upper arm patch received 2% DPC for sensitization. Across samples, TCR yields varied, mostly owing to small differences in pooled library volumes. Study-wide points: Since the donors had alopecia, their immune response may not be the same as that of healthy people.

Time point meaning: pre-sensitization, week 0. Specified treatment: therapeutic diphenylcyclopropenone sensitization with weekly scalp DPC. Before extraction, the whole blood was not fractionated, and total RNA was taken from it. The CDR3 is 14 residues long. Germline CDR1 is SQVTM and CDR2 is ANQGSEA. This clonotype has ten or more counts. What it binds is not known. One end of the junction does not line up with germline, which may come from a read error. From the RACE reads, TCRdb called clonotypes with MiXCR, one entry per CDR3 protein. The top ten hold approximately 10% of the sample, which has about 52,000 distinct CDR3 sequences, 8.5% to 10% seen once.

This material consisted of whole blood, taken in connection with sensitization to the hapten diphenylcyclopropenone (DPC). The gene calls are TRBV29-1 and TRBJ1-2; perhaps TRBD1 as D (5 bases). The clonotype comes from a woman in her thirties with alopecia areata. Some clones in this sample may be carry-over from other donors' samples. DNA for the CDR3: TGCAGCGTAGAAGGACATCTTCGAGGCTATGGCTACACCTTC. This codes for CSVEGHLRGYGYTF.